This T cell receptor beta chain was observed in a study of technical replicates of blood from a handful of donors. From germline, CDR1 is MNHEY and CDR2 SVGAGI. Trimming removed 4 bases from V and 2 bases from J; junction bases left unmatched: 8. CDR3 length equals 15 residues. Assay: immunoSEQ multiplex PCR; the TCRdb copy retains only in-frame clones and omits some. The table shows roughly 52,000 clones, with 90% to 95% occurring only once. This receptor was identified in a human donor in good health. Some clones in this sample may be carry-over from other donors' samples. Sequenced material: PBMCs. The chain links TRBV6-5 to TRBJ2-7, with 7 positions matching TRBD1. The CDR3 DNA sequence: TGTGCCAGCAGTTTACGGGACAGAGCCACCTACGAGCAGTACTTC. Its protein is CASSLRDRATYEQYF.